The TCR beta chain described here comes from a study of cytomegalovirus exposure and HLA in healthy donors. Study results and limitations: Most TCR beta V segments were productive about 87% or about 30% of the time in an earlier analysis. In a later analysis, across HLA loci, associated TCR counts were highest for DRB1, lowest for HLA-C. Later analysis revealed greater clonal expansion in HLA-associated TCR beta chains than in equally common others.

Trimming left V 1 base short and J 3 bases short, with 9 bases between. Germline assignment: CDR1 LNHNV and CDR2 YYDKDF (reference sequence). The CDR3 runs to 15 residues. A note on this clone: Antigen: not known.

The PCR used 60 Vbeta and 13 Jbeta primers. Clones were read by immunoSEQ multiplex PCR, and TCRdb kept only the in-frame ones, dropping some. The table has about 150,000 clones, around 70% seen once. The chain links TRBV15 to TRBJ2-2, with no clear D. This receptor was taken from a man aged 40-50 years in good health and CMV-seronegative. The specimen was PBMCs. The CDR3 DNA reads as TGTGCCACCAGCAGAGTTTATGTAGACACCGGGGAGCTGTTTTTT. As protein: CATSRVYVDTGELFF.